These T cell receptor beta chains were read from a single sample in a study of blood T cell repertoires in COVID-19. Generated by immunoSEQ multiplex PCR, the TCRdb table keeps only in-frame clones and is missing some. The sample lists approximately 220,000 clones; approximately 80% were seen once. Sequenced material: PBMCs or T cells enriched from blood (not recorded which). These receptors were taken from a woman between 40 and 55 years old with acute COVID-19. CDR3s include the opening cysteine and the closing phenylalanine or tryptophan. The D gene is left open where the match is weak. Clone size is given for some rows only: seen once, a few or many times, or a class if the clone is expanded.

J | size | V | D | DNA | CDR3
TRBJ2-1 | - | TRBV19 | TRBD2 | TGTGCCAGTAGTCGCGGGGGGAGCTCCTACAATGAGCAGTTCTTC | CASSRGGSSYNEQFF
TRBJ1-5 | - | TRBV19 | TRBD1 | TGTGCCAGTAGTTCCACAGGGGGTTGGGGGAATCAGCCCCAGCATTTT | CASSSTGGWGNQPQHF
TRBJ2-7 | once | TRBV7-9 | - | TGTGCCAGCAGCTTAGCTCCGGGGATCGCCTACGAGCAGTACTTC | CASSLAPGIAYEQYF
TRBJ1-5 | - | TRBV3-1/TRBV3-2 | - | TGTGCCAGCAGCCAAGATCGCGGGCAGCCCCAGCATTTT | CASSQDRGQPQHF
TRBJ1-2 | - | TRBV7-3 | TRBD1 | TGTGCCAGCAGCTTAAAACAGGGGGATGGCTACACCTTC | CASSLKQGDGYTF
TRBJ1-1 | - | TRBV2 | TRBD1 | TGTGCCAGCAGATCGGGACAGGGAACGATGAACACTGAAGCTTTCTTT | CASRSGQGTMNTEAFF
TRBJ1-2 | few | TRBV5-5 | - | TGTGCCAGCAGCTTGGCGCCGGGTTATAACTATGGCTACACCTTC | CASSLAPGYNYGYTF
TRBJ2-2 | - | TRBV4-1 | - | TGCGCCAGCAGCCGTTGGACAGCGAACACCGGGGAGCTGTTTTTT | CASSRWTANTGELFF
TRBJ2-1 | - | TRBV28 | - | TGTGCCAGCAGTGGTCAGTTCGCCAATGAGCAGTTCTTC | CASSGQFANEQFF
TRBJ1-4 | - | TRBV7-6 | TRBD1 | TGTGCCAGCAGCTGGGGGACAGCAACTAATGAAAAACTGTTTTTT | CASSWGTATNEKLFF
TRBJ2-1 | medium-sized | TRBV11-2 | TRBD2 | TGTGCCAGCAGCTTAGTAGCGGCTAGCGGGGGCGAGCAGTTCTTC | CASSLVAASGGEQFF
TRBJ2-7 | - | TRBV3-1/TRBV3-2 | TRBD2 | TGTGCCAGCAGCCAAGAGTACCGCGGGAGGGACTACGAGCAGTACTTC | CASSQEYRGRDYEQYF
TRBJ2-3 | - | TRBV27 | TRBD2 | TGTGCCAGCAGGAGAGAGACTAGCGGGACTGCTCAAGATACGCAGTATTTT | CASRRETSGTAQDTQYF
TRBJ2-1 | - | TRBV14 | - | TGTGCCAGCAGCCAAGGGGGGGATAGCTCCTACAATGAGCAGTTCTTC | CASSQGGDSSYNEQFF
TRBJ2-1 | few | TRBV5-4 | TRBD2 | TGTGCCAGCAGCTTACTAGCGGGGGGGTCCTACAATGAGCAGTTCTTC | CASSLLAGGSYNEQFF
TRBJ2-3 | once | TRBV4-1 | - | TGCGCCAGCAGCCAAGGCCTGACTAGCACAGATACGCAGTATTTT | CASSQGLTSTDTQYF
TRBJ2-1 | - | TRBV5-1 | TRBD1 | TGCGCCAGCAGCTTCACAGGGGGCAGGTTTTACAATGAGCAGTTCTTC | CASSFTGGRFYNEQFF
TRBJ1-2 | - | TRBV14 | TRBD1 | TGTGCCAGCAGCCCGCCCGGGACAGCTGAAGACTATGGCTACACCTTC | CASSPPGTAEDYGYTF
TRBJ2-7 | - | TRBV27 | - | TGTGCCAGCAGTCCCCTGGGTAGCTTCGGAAACGAGCAGTACTTC | CASSPLGSFGNEQYF
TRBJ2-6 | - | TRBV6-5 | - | TGTGCCAGCAGTTCCCAGGCAGGGGCCAACGTCCTGACTTTC | CASSSQAGANVLTF
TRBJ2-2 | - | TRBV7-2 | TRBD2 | TGTGCCAGCACCTTATCGCGGGAGGCCCCTAACACCGGGGAGCTGTTTTTT | CASTLSREAPNTGELFF
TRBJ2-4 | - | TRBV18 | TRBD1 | TGTGCCAGCTCACCACAGGGGGCCGGGACAGGGGGTATTTGGTACTTC | CASSPQGAGTGGIWYF
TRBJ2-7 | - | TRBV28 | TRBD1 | TGTGCCAGCAGTCTAACAGGGGTCCACGAGCAGTACTTC | CASSLTGVHEQYF
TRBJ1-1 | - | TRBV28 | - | TGTGCCAGCAGTTTCCAGCGGACTGAAGCTTTCTTT | CASSFQRTEAFF
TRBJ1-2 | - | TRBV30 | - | TGTGCCTGGATCGGTAAAGGGGGTTATGGCTACACCTTC | CAWIGKGGYGYTF
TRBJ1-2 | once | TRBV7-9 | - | TGTGCCAGCAGCTTCGAAACAGCAACTAACTATGGCTACACCTTC | CASSFETATNYGYTF
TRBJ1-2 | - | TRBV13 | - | TGTGCCAGCAGCTGGCAAGACAGGTCGTCGTCGGAATATGGCTACACCTTC | CASSWQDRSSSEYGYTF
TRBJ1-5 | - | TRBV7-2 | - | TGTGCCAGCAGATTACAGGGAGGATATCAGCCCCAGCATTTT | CASRLQGGYQPQHF
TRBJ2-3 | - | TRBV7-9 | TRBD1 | TGTGCCAGCAGCCAGACCGCCCAGGGGGTGGCAGATACGCAGTATTTT | CASSQTAQGVADTQYF
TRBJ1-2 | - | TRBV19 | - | TGTGCCAGTAGAGGCGGCAGGGAGGAGAATGGCTACACCTTC | CASRGGREENGYTF
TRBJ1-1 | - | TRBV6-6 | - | TGTGCCAGCAGGGAAATAGACAGAACGAACACTGAAGCTTTCTTT | CASREIDRTNTEAFF
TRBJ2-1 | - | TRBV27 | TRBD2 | TGTGCCAGCAGTAAGGGGACTAGCGGGAGTGGTTACAATGAGCAGTTCTTC | CASSKGTSGSGYNEQFF
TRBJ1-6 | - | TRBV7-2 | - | TGTGCCAGCAGCTTAGATCCCTCCGCCAGAAATTCACCCCTCCACTTT | CASSLDPSARNSPLHF
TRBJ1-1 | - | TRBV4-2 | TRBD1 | TGTGCCAGCAGTCGGACAGGTTTCCCGAGCACTGAAGCTTTCTTT | CASSRTGFPSTEAFF
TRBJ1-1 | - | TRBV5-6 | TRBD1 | TGTGCCAGCAGCCTAAGGACAGGGGGGAACACTGAAGCTTTCTTT | CASSLRTGGNTEAFF
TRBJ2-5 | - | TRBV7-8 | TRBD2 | TGTGCCAGCAGCTTAGGCTGGGCACTGGGAGGGTTGGCGCAAGAGACCCAGTACTTC | CASSLGWALGGLAQETQYF
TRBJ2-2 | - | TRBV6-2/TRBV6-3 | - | TGTGCCAGCAGTTACTCGATAGGGGCGGCCGGGGAGCTGTTTTTT | CASSYSIGAAGELFF
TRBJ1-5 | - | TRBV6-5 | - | TGTGCCAGCAGTCGGGAGGGCTCCGGACCCCAGCCCCAGCATTTT | CASSREGSGPQPQHF
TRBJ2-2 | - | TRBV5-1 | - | TGCGCCAGCAGCGCCTCGACAGAGAACACCGGGGAGCTGTTTTTT | CASSASTENTGELFF
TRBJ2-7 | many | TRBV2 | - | TGTGCCACCCGACTTTGGTCCTACGAGCAGTACTTC | CATRLWSYEQYF
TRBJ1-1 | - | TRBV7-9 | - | TGTGCCAGCAGCCCGTCGGGGCGGGGTGTGATGAACACTGAAGCTTTCTTT | CASSPSGRGVMNTEAFF
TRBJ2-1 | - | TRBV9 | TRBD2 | TGTGCCAGCAGCACAAAAAGCGGGGGGGCCGAGAATGAGCAGTTCTTC | CASSTKSGGAENEQFF
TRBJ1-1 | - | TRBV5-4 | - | TGTGCCAGCAGCTTAGGCGGTGACACTGAAGCTTTCTTT | CASSLGGDTEAFF
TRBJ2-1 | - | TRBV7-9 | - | TGTGCCAGCAGCTTAGTATACAATGAGCAGTTCTTC | CASSLVYNEQFF
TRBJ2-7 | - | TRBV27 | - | TGTGCCAGCAGAGAAGCGGGACAGGCCCTCGAGCAGTACTTC | CASREAGQALEQYF
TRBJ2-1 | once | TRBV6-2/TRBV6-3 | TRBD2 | TGTGCCAGCAGTTACTCTCCCGGGGGGGGCTACAATGAGCAGTTCTTC | CASSYSPGGGYNEQFF